The present entry profiles one T cell receptor beta chain with its context. Its antigen is still unknown. V was cut by 1 base and J by 2 bases, with 14 bases left in between. Germline CDR1 reads SEHNR; CDR2 reads FQNEAQ (reference sequence). The CDR3 length is 17 residues. This entry is derived from a study of T-cell memory formation after mild COVID-19. Study observations and caveats: Some responding clones appeared in pre-infection memory, suggesting cross-reactive memory joined. CD4+ contracting clones lay mainly in CM and EM, CD8+ ones in EMRA. Clones contracting over day 15 to 85 were CD4/CD8 balanced, with later expanders leaning CD4+.

Amplification by 5'RACE using constant-segment primers produced TCR alpha and TCR beta cDNA libraries that carried sample barcodes and UMIs. TCRdb redid the calling of the 5' RACE reads with MiXCR, one entry per CDR3 protein. The sample includes about 340,000 distinct CDR3 sequences, 10% to 15% seen only once; the top ten take over 20%. What was sequenced was PBMCs or a T cell subset sorted from them (not recorded which). J is TRBJ1-4 and V is TRBV7-9, with D tentatively TRBD1 (6 bases). The TCR comes from a man aged 18 to 30 who had mild COVID-19 (a few samples of this study predate the infection). Cell type and time point are not known. The CDR3 region is CASSLGAGALTNEKLFF. The CDR3 nucleotides are TGTGCCAGCAGCTTAGGGGCAGGGGCCCTTACTAATGAAAAACTGTTTTTT.